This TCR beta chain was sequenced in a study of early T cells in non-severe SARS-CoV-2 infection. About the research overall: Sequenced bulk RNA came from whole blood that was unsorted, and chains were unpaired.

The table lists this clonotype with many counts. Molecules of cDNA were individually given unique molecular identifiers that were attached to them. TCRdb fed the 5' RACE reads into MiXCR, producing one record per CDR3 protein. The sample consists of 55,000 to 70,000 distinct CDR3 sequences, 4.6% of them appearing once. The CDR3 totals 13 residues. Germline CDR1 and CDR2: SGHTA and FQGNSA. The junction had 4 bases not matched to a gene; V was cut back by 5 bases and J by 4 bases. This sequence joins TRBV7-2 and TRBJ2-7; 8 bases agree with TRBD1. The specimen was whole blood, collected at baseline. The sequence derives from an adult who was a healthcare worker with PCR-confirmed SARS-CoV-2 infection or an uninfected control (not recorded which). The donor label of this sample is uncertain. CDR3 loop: CASSPGTGYEQYF. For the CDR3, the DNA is TGTGCCAGCAGCCCCGGGACAGGTTACGAGCAGTACTTC.